This T cell receptor (beta chain) emerged from a study of cytomegalovirus exposure and HLA in healthy donors. Study-wide findings and caveats: Rarity marked most TCR sequences, yet some public TCRs occurred in many donors. The classifier reportedly diagnosed cytomegalovirus status with high specificity and sensitivity.

From germline, CDR1 is SGHNT and CDR2 YYREEE (reference sequence). This CDR3 spans 15 amino acids. V lost 0 bases to trimming and J lost 4 bases; unmatched junction nucleotides: 4. A note on this clone: Its antigen is unidentified.

A multiplex PCR was run with 60 Vbeta primers and 13 Jbeta primers. Repertoires were generated with immunoSEQ multiplex PCR, while TCRdb's copy carries only in-frame clones and drops some. The profile shows over 150,000 clones, 77% of them singletons. Material: PBMCs. This receptor was identified in a woman younger than 45 in good health and CMV-seropositive. The V and J genes are TRBV5-4 and TRBJ2-7; the match to TRBD1 covers 10 bases. CDR3 sequence (DNA): TGTGCCAGCAGCTTGGTGGGACAGGGGTTTTACGAGCAGTACTTC. Translated: CASSLVGQGFYEQYF.